These T cell receptor beta chains were read from a single sample in a study of T-cell memory formation after mild COVID-19. TCRdb ran MiXCR on the 5' RACE reads and lists one entry per CDR3 protein. Of about 470,000 distinct CDR3 sequences in the sample, 18% were seen once. Sequencing was performed on PBMCs or a T cell subset sorted from them (not recorded which). Every receptor here comes from an adult woman who had mild COVID-19 (a few samples of this study predate the infection). Cell type and time point are not known. CDR3s leave out the opening cysteine and the closing phenylalanine or tryptophan. The listing skips clone size in some rows; elsewhere it reads once, few, many or a size class.

clone size | J gene | V gene | CDR3 protein
few | TRBJ1-2 | TRBV6-2/TRBV6-3 | ASSATAYRDYGYT
few | TRBJ1-2 | TRBV7-2 | ASRQPGAGYGYT
few | TRBJ1-1 | TRBV12-3/TRBV12-4 | ASSLGTPAF
NA | TRBJ2-3 | TRBV7-7 | ASSPLGGAGDTQY
few | TRBJ2-5 | TRBV9 | ASSVDTSSETQY
NA | TRBJ1-2 | TRBV9 | ASSTRTMNYGYT
few | TRBJ1-2 | TRBV29-1 | SVARTVGYGYT
NA | TRBJ2-7 | TRBV4-2 | ASSRRASGSLGQY
NA | TRBJ2-6 | TRBV6-5 | ASSYQGATGANVLT
few | TRBJ1-1 | TRBV18 | ASSPQGQGATGTEAF
few | TRBJ1-6 | TRBV12-3/TRBV12-4 | ASSLFRKGSPLH
NA | TRBJ2-5 | TRBV7-6 | ASSTGLAGGPSETQY
NA | TRBJ2-1 | TRBV6-5 | ASRAAGGSYNEQF
few | TRBJ2-4 | TRBV25-1 | ASSEPANR
NA | TRBJ2-7 | TRBV6-2/TRBV6-3 | ASSLNSPYEQY
medium-sized | TRBJ2-3 | TRBV7-3 | ASSPGPATDTQY
few | TRBJ2-2 | TRBV27 | ASSLHSGAGELF
few | TRBJ2-1 | TRBV7-2 | ASSQDYSYNEQF
few | TRBJ2-1 | TRBV6-1 | ASSDTGFEQF
NA | TRBJ2-3 | TRBV15 | ATRAGLVYYTQY
few | TRBJ2-1 | TRBV7-9 | ASSFLPGPRGYNEQF
NA | TRBJ2-3 | TRBV7-9 | ASSSARGTDTQY
many | TRBJ2-1 | TRBV27 | ASSPGPRYNEQF
few | TRBJ2-1 | TRBV7-9 | ASSKTSGYNEQF
few | TRBJ1-2 | TRBV12-3/TRBV12-4 | ASSQTANYGYT
many | TRBJ2-1 | TRBV7-2 | ASSVPPNSYNEQF
NA | TRBJ1-2 | TRBV20-1 | SARAPVNYGYT
few | TRBJ2-5 | TRBV5-5 | ASSPLAGNPAETQY
NA | TRBJ1-1 | TRBV20-1 | SAPRGAGREAF
many | TRBJ1-5 | TRBV5-5 | ASSLGSQPQH
few | TRBJ2-3 | TRBV24-1 | ATSDTSRYHGTDTQY